This T cell receptor beta chain was documented in a study of T-cell memory formation after mild COVID-19. TCRdb called the 5' RACE reads again in MiXCR, with one record for every CDR3 protein. The sample consists of around 220,000 distinct CDR3 sequences, over 15% of them appearing once. This clonotype was picked up a small number of times. J gave up 11 bases and V 3 bases, and 16 bases lay outside the gene matches. The CDR3 is made up of 16 amino acids. In germline, CDR1 is KGHSH, CDR2 LQKENI. Sample: PBMCs or a T cell subset sorted from them (not recorded which). The sequence derives from a man between 18 and 29 years old who had mild COVID-19 (a few samples of this study predate the infection). Cell type and time point are not known. The rearrangement links TRBV18 to TRBJ2-7; 10 bases map to TRBD2. CDR3 nucleotide sequence: TGTGCCAGCTCACCTCCGGTGGGTACTAGCGGGGAACAGAAGTACGTC. Residues: CASSPPVGTSGEQKYV.